Here is one T cell receptor (beta chain) with its context. Per the original methods: Estimates of nucleated cell counts were drawn from the amplification of reference gene primers. Assay: immunoSEQ multiplex PCR; the TCRdb copy retains only in-frame clones and omits some. That table gives V, J and clone size, and the DNA gave D and trimming. The sample consists of approximately 300,000 clones, more than 65% of them appearing once. These data originate in a study of blood T cell repertoires in COVID-19. Across the study: COVID-19 samples, acute and convalescent, were from the United States, Italy and Spain.

The germline gives CDR1 SGDLS, CDR2 YYNGEE. Unmatched junction bases numbered 5, after V lost 0 bases and J lost 6 bases. CDR3 size: 15 residues. In Seattle, patients joined the study during active infection and were tracked longitudinally. The clonotype was recovered from a person between 65 and 79 years old with COVID-19, enrolled during active disease. This chain links TRBV9 with TRBJ2-1; 8 bases fit TRBD2. Sequenced sample: peripheral blood. CDR3 DNA: TGTGCCAGCAGCGTAGGCGGACTAGCCATCAATGAGCAGTTCTTC. Its protein is CASSVGGLAINEQFF.